These 12 T cell receptor beta chains were sequenced from one sample in a study of T cells in Graves' hyperthyroidism and ophthalmopathy. TCR beta CDR3 region amplification was performed from RNA transcripts. The HTBI primer set served for first-round RT-PCR of the TCR CDR3. TCRdb called the multiplex PCR reads again in MiXCR, with one record for every CDR3 protein. The sample includes 640,000 or so distinct CDR3 sequences, 14% of them seen just once. Sequenced material: blood. The receptors here all came from a woman aged 18-29 years with Graves' ophthalmopathy.

V is TRBV20-1 and J is TRBJ2-1, with no clear D. From germline, CDR1 is DFQATT and CDR2 SNEGSKA (reference sequence). V shed 6 bases and J shed 6 bases, with 9 bases lying between them. This CDR3 contains 11 residues. CDR3 coding DNA: TGCAGTGCCGATAACCCCAATGAGCAGTTCTTC. Translating it yields CSADNPNEQFF.

At least ten counts were recorded for this clonotype. The V gene is TRBV30, the J gene TRBJ1-1, with a possible D match to TRBD1 (6 bases). The V end was cut by 5 bases, the J end by 7 bases, with 8 bases between. Per the germline V gene, CDR1 is GTSNPN and CDR2 is SVGIG (reference sequence). This CDR3 has 10 residues. CDR3 bases: TGTGCCTGGTACAGGGTTGAAGCTTTCTTT. It yields the protein CAWYRVEAFF. Variable domain in full (rest from reference TRBV30 and TRBJ1-1): SQTIHQWPATLVQPVGSPLSLECTVEGTSNPNLYWYRQAAGRGLQLLFYSVGIGQISSEVPQNLSASRPQDRQFILSSKKLLLSDSGFYLCAWYRVEAFFGQGTRLTVV.

The sample holds many counts of this clonotype. The V gene is TRBV11-2, the J gene TRBJ2-7; 10 bases are shared with TRBD1. Germline values: CDR1 SGHAT, CDR2 FQNNGV. This CDR3 contains 16 residues. The V segment lost 0 bases and the J segment 2 bases; nucleotides outside the gene matches: 4. The CDR3 region is CASSLDKGQGTYEQYF. CDR3 nucleotides: TGTGCCAGCAGCTTAGATAAGGGACAGGGGACCTACGAGCAGTACTTC.

Only a few counts were recorded for this clonotype. The chain combines TRBV20-1 with TRBJ2-1, with 14 bases identical to TRBD2. Germline V CDR1 and CDR2: DFQATT, SNEGSKA (reference sequence). The CDR3 has 17 residues. The trim removed 6 bases at V and 2 bases at J, leaving 9 bases unmatched. CDR3 residues: CSAAPGTSGSTYNEQFF. The CDR3 DNA reads as TGCAGTGCAGCACCCGGGACTAGCGGGAGTACCTACAATGAGCAGTTCTTC.

This clonotype was counted many times. This sequence joins TRBV28 and TRBJ2-7; D is perhaps TRBD2 (6 bases). Germline V gene data show CDR1 as MDHEN and CDR2 as SYDVKM. The CDR3 consists of 13 residues. Trimming took 4 bases from V and 2 from J, leaving 9 bases between them. The CDR3 sequence is CASSWGGAYEQYF. The DNA of the CDR3 is TGTGCCAGCAGTTGGGGCGGGGCCTACGAGCAGTACTTC.

The chain uses TRBV7-9 and TRBJ2-3; D possibly corresponds to TRBD2 (6 bases). CDR1 SEHNR and CDR2 FQNEAQ come from the germline V gene (reference sequence). CDR3 length equals 15 residues. The germline V and J ends were trimmed by 3 bases and 2 bases, with 12 bases remaining between them. The CDR3 coding sequence is TGTGCCAGCAGCTTCCTGGCGGGAATCACAGATACGCAGTATTTT. Encoded protein: CASSFLAGITDTQYF.

This clonotype was seen a few times. The J gene is TRBJ1-3, the V gene TRBV4-1; no reliable D call. The CDR3 is made up of 17 amino acids. Between the trimmed V and J ends, which lost 1 base and 1 base, there was a span of 14 bases. In germline, CDR1 is MGHRA, CDR2 YSYEKL. In DNA, the CDR3 is TGCGCCAGCAGCCAAGCGATGAGGAGGAATTCTGGAAACACCATATATTTT. Translated, it gives CASSQAMRRNSGNTIYF.

This clonotype was counted only a few times. The chain joins TRBV12-3 or TRBV12-4 to TRBJ1-1; D gene uncertain. The CDR3 runs 16 residues. Trimming cost V 2 bases and J 6 bases, with 19 bases left between them. CDR3 region: CASSLHSLRRVAEAFF. For the CDR3, the DNA is TGTGCCAGCAGTTTACATTCTTTGCGGAGAGTCGCTGAAGCTTTCTTT.

The V and J genes are TRBV28 and TRBJ2-2; D is undetermined. CDR3 size: 16 residues. Germline V gene sequence: CDR1 MDHEN, CDR2 SYDVKM. The germline V and J ends were trimmed by 4 bases and 6 bases, with 18 bases remaining between them. The CDR3 nucleotides are TGTGCCAGCAGTTCCCCAATTGTGGGTCGGGCCGGGGAGCTGTTTTTT. Translated, it gives CASSSPIVGRAGELFF.

This clonotype was counted only a few times. The rearrangement links TRBV28 to TRBJ1-2, with 10 nucleotides matching TRBD1. Trimming removed 7 bases from V and 3 bases from J; junction bases left unmatched: 14. The CDR3 runs to 17 residues. CDR1 is MDHEN and CDR2 is SYDVKM in the germline V gene. The CDR3, as DNA: TGTGCCAGCACCCTTCCCCTCGGGACAGGGGAGTACTATGGCTACACCTTC. Its protein product is CASTLPLGTGEYYGYTF.

V gene TRBV6-1 combines with J gene TRBJ1-5, with D possibly TRBD1 on 5 matching bases. This CDR3 region has 15 residues. Germline values: CDR1 MNHNS, CDR2 SASEGT. V lost 5 bases and J 7 bases, leaving 18 bases between the germline ends. CDR3 in DNA: TGTGCCAGCAGTTTCAACCCGGGTGGGGGACAGCCCCAGCATTTT. It is translated as CASSFNPGGGQPQHF.

There are a few counts of this clonotype. The chain is built from TRBV9 and TRBJ1-1, with a possible D match to TRBD1 (5 bases). Trimming took 4 bases from V and 4 from J, leaving 11 bases between them. Germline CDR1 is SGDLS and CDR2 is YYNGEE. CDR3 size: 13 residues. The CDR3 spells CASSTRGTTEAFF. The CDR3 nucleotides read TGTGCCAGCAGCACCCGGGGGACCACTGAAGCTTTCTTT.